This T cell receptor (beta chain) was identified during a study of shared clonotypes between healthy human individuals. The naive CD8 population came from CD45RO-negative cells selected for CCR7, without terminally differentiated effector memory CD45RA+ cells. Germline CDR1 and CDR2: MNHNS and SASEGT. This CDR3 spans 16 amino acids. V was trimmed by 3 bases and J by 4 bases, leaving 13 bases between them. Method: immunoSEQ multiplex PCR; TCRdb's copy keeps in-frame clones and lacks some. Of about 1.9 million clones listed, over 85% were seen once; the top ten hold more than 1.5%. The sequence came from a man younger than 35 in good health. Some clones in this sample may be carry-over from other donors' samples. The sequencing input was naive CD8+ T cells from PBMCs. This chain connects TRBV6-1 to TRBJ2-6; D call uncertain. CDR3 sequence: CASSEGWDPGANVLTF. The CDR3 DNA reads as TGTGCCAGCAGTGAGGGGTGGGATCCCGGGGCCAACGTCCTGACTTTC.